This entry concerns a single TCR beta chain. Its antigen is not identified. These data are taken from a study of cytomegalovirus exposure and HLA in healthy donors. Whole-study results and caveats: Relative to equally common others, HLA-associated TCR beta chains showed greater clonal expansion in a later analysis.

With 60 Vbeta and 13 Jbeta primers, the PCR was carried out. Produced via immunoSEQ multiplex PCR; TCRdb's table is partial and in-frame only. The sample shows some 90,000 clones, approximately 72% of them seen only once. The CDR3 has 15 residues. V lost 2 bases to trimming and J lost 8 bases, with 15 bases between them. The germline V gene encodes CDR1 SGHTA and CDR2 FQGNSA. The J gene is TRBJ1-4, the V gene TRBV7-2; no reliable D call. The sequence came from a woman between 70 and 85 years old in good health and CMV-seropositive. The sample consisted of PBMCs. CDR3 in DNA: TGTGCCAGCAGCTTATTCGGAGGTATAGGCGAAAAACTGTTTTTT. It is translated as CASSLFGGIGEKLFF.